Shown below are 9 T cell receptor beta chains from a single sample sequenced in a study of blood T cell repertoires in COVID-19. Some clones are missing from TCRdb's copy, which holds only in-frame ones; the method was immunoSEQ multiplex PCR. The table lists 100,000 or so clones, approximately 79% of them singletons. The sequenced material came from peripheral blood. These receptor sequences come from a man aged 70 or older with active or convalescent COVID-19.

The J gene is TRBJ1-3, the V gene TRBV2; a weak D match, TRBD1 (6 bases). Trimming took 5 bases from V and 2 from J, leaving 13 bases between them. The germline CDR1 and CDR2 sequences are SNHLY and FYNNEI. This CDR3 has 15 amino acids. The CDR3 DNA sequence: TGTGCCAGCAGTATACAGGGCAGGCCTGGAAACACCATATATTTT. It is translated as CASSIQGRPGNTIYF.

This rearrangement joins TRBV6-5 to TRBJ1-3, with D uncertain. CDR3 length: 13 amino acids. V was clipped by 6 bases and J by 4 bases, with 10 bases between them. The germline V gene encodes CDR1 MNHEY and CDR2 SVGAGI. The chain's CDR3 is CASSRPQGNTIYF. For the CDR3, the DNA is TGTGCCAGCAGCCGCCCGCAGGGAAACACCATATATTTT.

This clone was found a few times. V gene TRBV3-1 (or the pseudogene TRBV3-2) combines with J gene TRBJ1-2; a weak D match, TRBD1 (6 bases). In germline, CDR1 is LGHDT, CDR2 YNNKEL (reference sequence). CDR3 length: 17 residues. Trimming stripped 4 bases from V and 4 bases from J, with 22 bases between. The CDR3 loop reads CASSPRGGWRGSYGYTF. In DNA form, the CDR3 reads TGTGCCAGCAGCCCCCGAGGGGGATGGAGAGGAAGCTATGGCTACACCTTC.

V and J are TRBV7-9 and TRBJ2-7; 10 positions agree with TRBD1. Germline CDR1 SEHNR, CDR2 FQNEAQ (reference sequence). V was clipped by 5 bases and J by 2 bases; unmatched bases: 3. This CDR3 is built from 14 residues. CDR3 DNA sequence: TGTGCCAGCAGCCGAGACAGGGGGCCCTACGAGCAGTACTTC. Its translation is CASSRDRGPYEQYF.

V gene TRBV18 combines with J gene TRBJ1-3, with TRBD1 matching 8 bases. The germline CDR1 and CDR2 sequences are KGHSH and LQKENI. CDR3 length equals 18 residues. The V gene end was trimmed by 3 bases and the J gene end by 3 bases; junction bases not matched to a gene: 13. In DNA, the CDR3 is TGTGCCAGCTCACCGTTTGAGACCAGGGGGCGGAATGGAAACACCATATATTTT. Its translation: CASSPFETRGRNGNTIYF. The variable domain in full, with the rest retrieved from reference TRBV18 and TRBJ1-3, is NAGVMQNPRHLVRRRGQEARLRCSPMKGHSHVYWYRQLPEEGLKFMVYLQKENIIDESGMPKERFSAEFPKEGPSILRIQQVVRGDSAAYFCASSPFETRGRNGNTIYFGEGSWLTVV.

This clone has more than one count but fewer than ten. The rearrangement uses TRBV10-3 and TRBJ2-1; D possibly corresponds to TRBD2 (5 bases). V was pared by 10 bases and J by 7 bases, with 14 bases between. Germline V gene data show CDR1 as ENHRY and CDR2 as SYGVKD. The CDR3 has 12 residues. CDR3 sequence: CATDSTGNEQFF. CDR3 sequence (DNA): TGTGCCACGGACTCCACGGGGAATGAGCAGTTCTTC.

The J gene is TRBJ2-7, the V gene TRBV7-2; 7 bases are shared with TRBD1. J was trimmed by 2 bases and V by 8 bases; bases with no gene match: 12. The CDR3 covers 15 residues. The germline gives CDR1 SGHTA, CDR2 FQGNSA. Here the CDR3 reads CASGRQGSRTYEQYF. CDR3 in DNA: TGTGCCAGCGGGCGACAGGGATCGAGAACCTACGAGCAGTACTTC. The full variable domain, rest sourced from reference TRBV7-2 and TRBJ2-7, is GAGVSQSPSNKVTEKGKDVELRCDPISGHTALYWYRQSLGQGLEFLIYFQGNSAPDKSGLPSDRFSAERTGGSVSTLTIQRTQQEDSAVYLCASGRQGSRTYEQYFGPGTRLTVT.

The chain has TRBV7-8 and TRBJ1-5, with a weak D call TRBD1 (5 bases). The CDR3 consists of 15 residues. V shed 5 bases and J shed 5 bases, with 16 bases lying between them. Germline CDR1 SGHVS, CDR2 FQNEAQ. The CDR3: CASSPTDSAYQPQHF. The CDR3, as DNA: TGTGCCAGCAGCCCGACCGACAGTGCCTATCAGCCCCAGCATTTT.

This clone was seen more than once but under ten times. This CDR3 reads CASSRASGGETQYF. The CDR3 DNA sequence: TGTGCCAGCAGTCGGGCCTCCGGGGGGGAGACCCAGTACTTC. The rearrangement links TRBV6-2 or TRBV6-3 to TRBJ2-5, with 7 nucleotides matching TRBD2. The CDR3 extends over 14 amino acids. The V gene's germline CDR1 is MNHEY and CDR2 SVGEGT. The ends lost 5 bases at V and 5 bases at J; junction bases unmatched: 8.